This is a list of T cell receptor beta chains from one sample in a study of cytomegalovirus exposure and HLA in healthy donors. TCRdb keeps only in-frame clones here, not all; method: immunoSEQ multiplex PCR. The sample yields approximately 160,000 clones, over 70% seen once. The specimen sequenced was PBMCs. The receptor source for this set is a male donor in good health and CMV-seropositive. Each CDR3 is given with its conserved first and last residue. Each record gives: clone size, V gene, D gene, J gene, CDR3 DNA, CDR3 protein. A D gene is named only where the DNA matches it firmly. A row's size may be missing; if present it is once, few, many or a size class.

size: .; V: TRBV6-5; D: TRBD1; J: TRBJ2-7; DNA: TGTGCCAGCAGCCGACCCGGTACAGGGGGCTACGAGCAGTACTTC; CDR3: CASSRPGTGGYEQYF
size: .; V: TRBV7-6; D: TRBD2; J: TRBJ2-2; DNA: TGTGCCAGCAGCTTAGAAATTAGCGGGGGATACACCGGGGAGCTGTTTTTT; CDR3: CASSLEISGGYTGELFF
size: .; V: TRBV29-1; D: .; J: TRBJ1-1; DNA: TGCAGCGCCGAGACAGTGAACACTGAAGCTTTCTTT; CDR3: CSAETVNTEAFF
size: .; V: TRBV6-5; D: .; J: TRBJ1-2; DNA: TGTGCCAGCAGTTACCCTTCCCTCGGACAGCTGAAGTACACCTTC; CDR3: CASSYPSLGQLKYTF
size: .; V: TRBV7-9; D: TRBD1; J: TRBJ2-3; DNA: TGTGCCAGCAGATACAGGGGGCGCTTCACAGATACGCAGTATTTT; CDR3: CASRYRGRFTDTQYF
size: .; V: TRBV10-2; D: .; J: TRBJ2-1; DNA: TGCGCCAGCAGTTATACTAGTAATGAGCAGTTCTTC; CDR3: CASSYTSNEQFF
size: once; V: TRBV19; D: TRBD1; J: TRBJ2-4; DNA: TGTGCCAGTAGTGTCCGACAGGGGGTAAGGCAAAACATTCAGTACTTC; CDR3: CASSVRQGVRQNIQYF
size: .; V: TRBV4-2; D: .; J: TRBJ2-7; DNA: TGTGCCAGCAGCCAAGATCTGCGGGGCTCCTACGAGCAGTACTTC; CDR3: CASSQDLRGSYEQYF
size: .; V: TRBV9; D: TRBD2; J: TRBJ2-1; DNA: TGTGCCAGCAGCGCGGGGGGGGACCAGGGTGAGCAGTTCTTC; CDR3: CASSAGGDQGEQFF
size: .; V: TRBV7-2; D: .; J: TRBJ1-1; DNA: TGTGCCAGCAGCTTAGCATCCACGGGGAGGGGCACTGAAGCTTTCTTT; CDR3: CASSLASTGRGTEAFF
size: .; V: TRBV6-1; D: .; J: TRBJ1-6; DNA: TGTGCCAGCAGTACTGACGGGGATAATTCACCCCTCCACTTT; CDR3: CASSTDGDNSPLHF
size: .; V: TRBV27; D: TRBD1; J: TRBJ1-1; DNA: TGTGCCAGCAGTCCTAATTGGCCGGGACAGGGAGACGGCGAAGCTTTCTTT; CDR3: CASSPNWPGQGDGEAFF
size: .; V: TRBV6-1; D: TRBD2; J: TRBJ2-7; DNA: TGTGCCATTACGACTAGCGGGGGCTACGAGCAGTACTTC; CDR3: CAITTSGGYEQYF
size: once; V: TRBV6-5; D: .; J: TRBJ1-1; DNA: TGTGCCAGCAGCCTGGGAGGAGGCACTGAAGCTTTCTTT; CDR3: CASSLGGGTEAFF
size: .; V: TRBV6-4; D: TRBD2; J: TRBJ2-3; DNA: TGTGCCGGCAGTGACTCGGCTAGCGGGGGCACAGATACGCAGTATTTT; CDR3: CAGSDSASGGTDTQYF
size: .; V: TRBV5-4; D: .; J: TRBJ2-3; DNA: TGTGCCAGCAGCGCGACTAGCACAGATACGCAGTATTTT; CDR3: CASSATSTDTQYF
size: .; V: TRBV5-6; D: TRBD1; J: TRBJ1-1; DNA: TGTGCCAGCAGCTTGGGGGACAGGGACTGGAGCACTGAAGCTTTCTTT; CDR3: CASSLGDRDWSTEAFF
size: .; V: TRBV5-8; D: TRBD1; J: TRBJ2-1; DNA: TGTGCCACGCGGACAGGATTGTACAATGAGCAGTTCTTC; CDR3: CATRTGLYNEQFF
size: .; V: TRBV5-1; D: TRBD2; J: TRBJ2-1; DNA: TGCGCCAGCAGCTTGTTGGGACTAGGGGCCGATGAGCAGTTCTTC; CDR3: CASSLLGLGADEQFF
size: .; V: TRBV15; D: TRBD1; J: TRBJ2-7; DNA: TGTGCCACCAGCAGAGGCGACAGGGGTAGCTCCTACGAGCAGTACTTC; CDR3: CATSRGDRGSSYEQYF
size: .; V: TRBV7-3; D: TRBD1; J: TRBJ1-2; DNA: TGTGCCAGCAGCCCTACAGGGGGCGCGTCTGGCTACACCTTC; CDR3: CASSPTGGASGYTF
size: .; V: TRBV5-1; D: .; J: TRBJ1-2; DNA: TGCGCCAGCAGCTTGGACGGAGGCTATGGCTACACCTTC; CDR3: CASSLDGGYGYTF
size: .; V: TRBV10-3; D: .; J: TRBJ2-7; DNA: TGTGCCATCAGTGCTGAACACGGGACTTTTTCGGGCTACGAGCAGTACTTC; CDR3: CAISAEHGTFSGYEQYF
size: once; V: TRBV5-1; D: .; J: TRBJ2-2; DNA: TGCGCCAGCAGCTTGGCCCAAACCGGGGAGCTGTTTTTT; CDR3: CASSLAQTGELFF
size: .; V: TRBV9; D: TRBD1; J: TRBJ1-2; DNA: TGTGCCAGCAGCGCGCAAGGGGACAGCTCTTTAGGCTACACCTTC; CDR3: CASSAQGDSSLGYTF
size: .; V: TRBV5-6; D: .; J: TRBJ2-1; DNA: TGTGCCAGCAGCTTAGGACAGCTCTACAATGAGCAGTTCTTC; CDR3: CASSLGQLYNEQFF
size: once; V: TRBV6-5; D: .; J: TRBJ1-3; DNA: TGTGCCAGCAGTTCAGGGCTCTCTGGAAACACCATATATTTT; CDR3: CASSSGLSGNTIYF
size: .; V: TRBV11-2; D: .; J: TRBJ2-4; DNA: TGTGCCAGCAGCTTTAGGGGGGCCAAAAACATTCAGTACTTC; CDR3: CASSFRGAKNIQYF